The next 2 T cell receptor beta chains were all read from a single sample in a study of identical twins. TCRdb independently ran MiXCR on the 5' RACE reads; one entry per CDR3 protein. The sample has about 490,000 distinct CDR3 sequences, 13% to 15% seen once; the top ten hold nearly 0.45%. This same sample was also taken into another study, of yellow fever vaccine responses in identical twins.

The sequenced sample consisted of CD4+ T cells sorted from blood. The receptors were gathered from a woman aged 18-29 years in good health.

The CDR3 reads CASTLDGLAYNEQFF. As DNA, the CDR3 is TGTGCCAGTACCTTAGATGGACTAGCCTACAATGAGCAGTTCTTC. The V and J genes are TRBV19 and TRBJ2-1; TRBD2 agrees at 7 bases. After removal of 7 bases from V and 2 bases from J, the junction contained 8 bases not matched to a gene. There are 15 residues in the CDR3. From germline, CDR1 is LNHDA and CDR2 SQIVND (reference sequence).

V and J are TRBV7-8 and TRBJ2-2; possibly TRBD1 for D (6 bases). Per germline, CDR1 SGHVS and CDR2 FQNEAQ. The V end was cut by 1 base, the J end by 1 base, with 10 bases between. The CDR3 spans 16 residues. The CDR3 sequence is CASSLVPGQNTGELFF. In DNA form, the CDR3 reads TGTGCCAGCAGCTTAGTACCGGGACAGAACACCGGGGAGCTGTTTTTT.